The present entry profiles one T cell receptor beta chain with its context. This clone showed up just once. Its cognate antigen has yet to be identified. The sample holds no much larger clone one base away, and base qualities are not on file. The sample originates from a study of shared clonotypes between healthy human individuals (dated by TCRdb to the early 2020s). With respect to the entire study: A few men and two women, aged 18 to 49 years, made up the cohort. For each donor, CD4 naive and CD4 memory were each given three plates, CD8 naive was given two plates, and CD8 memory was given one plate. The study deeply sequenced blood TCR repertoires of several healthy adults to estimate repertoire size and the extent of clonotype sharing between individuals. Libraries were prepared and TCR repertoires were sequenced by different laboratories using diverse techniques, in order to increase sequencing depth and limit assay-specific biases. Leukapheresis yielded between about 0.9 and 8.9 billion PBMCs per donor. The research as a whole found: Because the study included a small number of donors, the genetic and exposure-history diversity represented was limited. Only blood was sampled, and tissue TCR repertoires likely differ from those in blood. Pairwise subsampling led to the expectation that sequencing depth would affect the degree of clonotype sharing among donors. Naive subsets generally had larger estimated clonotype richness than memory subsets. Sharing across several donors was observed for roughly 5.4% of naive CD4, about 4% of naive CD8, 2% to 2.5% of memory CD4, and roughly 0.4% of memory CD8 clonotypes. Rarefaction of sorted-subset datasets indicated incomplete sequencing despite the large sequencing depth. Compared with non-shared clonotypes, clonotypes shared by all four sorted-subset donors had higher generation probabilities.

For the CD8 naive samples, CD45RO-negative cells were positively selected for CCR7, yielding a CD45RA+CCR7+ population from which TemRA cells were excluded. The donors were healthy, HIV-negative adults with no recently reported acute infections or vaccinations. Every donor was a Caucasian adult residing in Nashville, Tennessee, USA. Blood was collected by leukapheresis, and PBMCs were isolated by Ficoll-Histopaque density gradient centrifugation and then cryopreserved in liquid nitrogen vapor phase. Analytical flow cytometry was used to check the purity and quantity of every magnetically sorted T cell population. Genomic DNA was isolated from every sorted fraction and measured by UV absorbance on a Nanodrop 2000c. Using the deep immunoSEQ assay, TCR CDR3 regions were amplified from genomic DNA by multiplex PCR. Genomic DNA extracted from each cell subset was distributed evenly over all wells of several immunoSEQ 96-well plates, and each plate served as one replicate. For sorted subsets, around 200 ng genomic DNA, equal to 25,000 to 35,000 T cell genomes, was loaded into each replicate PCR. The purified libraries were quantified using a Qubit 3.0 fluorometer, sized with a Bioanalyzer 2100, and then quantified again using the KAPA Library Quantification kit. Each immunoSEQ 96-well plate was sequenced on its own single-read 150-cycle Illumina NextSeq 550 flow cell. The study's own analysis went as follows. Because only junctional sequences without quality scores were contained in the immunoSEQ output, filtering matching that applied to full-length reads could not be performed. To assign V/J genes and CDR3, sequences were annotated against IMGT germline references using PyIR, a Python wrapper for IgBLAST v1.9. Reads were removed for weak V/J assignments (E-value above 1e-6), missing CDR3, stop codons, out-of-frame junctions, or ambiguous translated residues. V3J clonotypes were defined as sequences sharing the same inferred V gene, J gene, and CDR3 amino acid sequence. To compute the percentage overlap between repertoires, the number of shared unique clonotypes was divided by the size of the smaller repertoire. Richness of each repertoire was evaluated using RTK rarefaction, the Chao1 estimator, and Recon v2.1 estimates of unobserved clonotypes. For all TCRbeta clonotypes obtained by the gDNA method from a few donors, generation probabilities were computed with OLGA. As stored in TCRdb, this immuneACCESS dataset retains in-frame rearrangements with V and J assigned. A fraction of the clones does not appear; measured against another copy, unresolved V genes explain less than half of the discrepancy, and the remainder lacks a known reason. V and J calls and clone size follow that table, whereas D and trimming were derived from the DNA. This sample has some 2.1 million clones in its table, and 85% to 95% of those were observed once. The ten top clones hold about 1.7% of the sample.

The sequence derives from a man between 18 and 35 years old in good health. Some clones in this sample may be carry-over from other donors' samples. The sequenced material came from naive CD8+ T cells from PBMCs. What the cell subset or site label conveys for this sample: CD45RA+CCR7+.

CDR3 protein: CSGGPGGYEQYF. The nucleotides read TGCAGCGGGGGCCCCGGGGGTTACGAGCAGTACTTC. The V and J segments used are TRBV29-1 and TRBJ2-7, and perhaps TRBD2 as D gene, on 6 matching bases. From a lookup of the germline V gene, CDR1 and CDR2 are SQVTM and ANQGSEA. At the junction V is shortened by 7 bases and J by 4 bases, with 14 bases in between. The CDR3 contains 12 residues, cysteine and phenylalanine counted. The only DNA kept is the CDR3, 36 bases in frame from the first base.